What follows is one TCR beta chain and its context. The germline CDR1 and CDR2 sequences are KGHSY and FQNENV. The V gene end was trimmed by 4 bases and the J gene end by 6 bases; junction bases not matched to a gene: 10. The CDR3 spans 16 residues. The data were taken from a study of shared T cell receptors in the human thymus. The method was immunoSEQ multiplex PCR; TCRdb's version includes in-frame clones alone and lacks a portion of them. The sample lists 700,000 or so clones; approximately 83% were seen once. The same data also contributed to another study, on human thymus T cells. According to that study: Healthy Finnish infants undergoing corrective surgery for congenital heart defects were used as donors. Obtained as resections during corrective heart surgery, the thymus tissue was then studied. Blood and thymic repertoires both appeared biased in V and J gene usage. Related research examined unrelated individuals and reported that their thymic repertoires overlapped highly.

The receptor was isolated from a girl in the first two years of life with a congenital heart defect. The sample taken for sequencing was thymocytes. The rearrangement joins TRBV16 to TRBJ1-4; 8 positions match TRBD1. CDR3 region: CASSPGDRFSYEKLFF. The CDR3, as DNA: TGTGCCAGCAGCCCGGGGGACAGGTTCTCATATGAAAAACTGTTTTTT. Combining the CDR3 with reference TRBV16 and TRBJ1-4 gives the whole variable domain GEEVAQTPKHLVRGEGQKAKLYCAPIKGHSYVFWYQQVLKNEFKFLISFQNENVFDETGMPKERFSAKCLPNSPCSLEIQATKLEDSAVYFCASSPGDRFSYEKLFFGSGTQLSVL.